This is a list of T cell receptor beta chains from one sample in a study of blood T cell dynamics during melanoma immunotherapy. The table came from immunoSEQ multiplex PCR; TCRdb's copy has only in-frame clones and leaves some out. Altogether 15,000 to 20,000 clones are present, 65% to 90% being singletons, with the ten largest covering roughly 7.1%. The sample was blood, taken from a patient treated with checkpoint blockade. These receptors all come from a human donor with melanoma. Both conserved end residues are part of each CDR3. Each record gives: V gene, CDR3 protein.

v_call: TRBV10-3; cdr3_aa: CAISESGAGGSTGELFF
v_call: TRBV7-7; cdr3_aa: CASSPSRAGETQYF
v_call: TRBV7-2; cdr3_aa: CASSLGRANEQFF
v_call: TRBV7-2; cdr3_aa: CASSPRVDYGYTF
v_call: TRBV14; cdr3_aa: CASSQVEQSEQFF
v_call: TRBV27; cdr3_aa: CASSHIRGSYEQYF
v_call: TRBV28; cdr3_aa: CASRVPGSYEQYF
v_call: TRBV7-2; cdr3_aa: CASSGGGLADNEQFF
v_call: TRBV29-1; cdr3_aa: CSVSNDLAYNEQFF
v_call: TRBV7-9; cdr3_aa: CASSHPMEETQYF
v_call: TRBV7-9; cdr3_aa: CASSTGTGATYTGELFF
v_call: TRBV2; cdr3_aa: CASSGNGLATDTQYF
v_call: TRBV6-1; cdr3_aa: CASSDLTSGGRYYNEQFF
v_call: TRBV2; cdr3_aa: CASRDTGLMAQYF
v_call: TRBV4-2; cdr3_aa: CASSQVALAGGTGELFF
v_call: TRBV7-2; cdr3_aa: CASSFLARGDTQYF
v_call: TRBV7-6; cdr3_aa: CASSDRGLVEQYF
v_call: TRBV28; cdr3_aa: CASSPRGGGGVQPQHF
v_call: TRBV9; cdr3_aa: CASSTDWSSYNEQFF
v_call: TRBV11-3; cdr3_aa: CASSLGQNYEQYF
v_call: TRBV4-2; cdr3_aa: CASSQDGTGTIYGYTF
v_call: TRBV7-9; cdr3_aa: CASSPLATGSYNEQFF
v_call: TRBV10-3; cdr3_aa: CAISDAGRDTQYF
v_call: TRBV27; cdr3_aa: CASSLETSGRAWVYEQFF
v_call: TRBV28; cdr3_aa: CASSLTGEYGYTF
v_call: TRBV19; cdr3_aa: CASSVTAKNIQYF
v_call: TRBV28; cdr3_aa: CASSFQWEQFF
v_call: TRBV13; cdr3_aa: CASSPSSGLDTQYF
v_call: TRBV5-6; cdr3_aa: CASSLGTGAYEQYF
v_call: TRBV7-3; cdr3_aa: CASSLNGGTGELFF
v_call: TRBV7-9; cdr3_aa: CASSARQGREETQYF
v_call: TRBV7-8; cdr3_aa: CASSLFMASGDNEQFF
v_call: TRBV7-9; cdr3_aa: CASSSLRTAHYEQYF
v_call: TRBV29-1; cdr3_aa: CSVEVNLDLYFQETQYF
v_call: TRBV15; cdr3_aa: CATSRPGTSGRDTETQYF
v_call: TRBV10-2; cdr3_aa: CASSLGLADTQYF
v_call: TRBV5-8; cdr3_aa: CASSLGAAGRAKNIQYF